This TCR beta chain was recorded in a study of T cell responses to AZD1222 COVID-19 vaccine. Assay: immunoSEQ multiplex PCR; the TCRdb copy retains only in-frame clones and omits some. Here the sample spans tens of thousands of clones, about nine tenths being singletons. The input for sequencing was peripheral blood, taken on day 0 of MenACWY control vaccination. The origin of this receptor is an adult in good health.

The CDR3 DNA follows: TGTGCCAGCAGCCACCTAACAGATCAGCCCCAGCATTTT. Its translation is CASSHLTDQPQHF. The rearrangement uses TRBV11-2 and TRBJ1-5; no clear D. In germline, CDR1 is SGHAT, CDR2 FQNNGV. The CDR3 spans 13 residues. Trimming removed 5 bases at V and 5 bases at J, with 10 bases between.